A single sample gave rise to the 13 T cell receptor beta chains below, sequenced in a study of blood T cell repertoires in COVID-19. Clones were sequenced by immunoSEQ multiplex PCR, and TCRdb holds only the in-frame ones, with some missing. The top ten clones hold roughly 3.7% of a sample with around 300,000 clones, over 80% of them seen once. The specimen sequenced was peripheral blood. Receptors originate from a woman aged 40 to 50 with acute or convalescent COVID-19.

This chain connects TRBV7-9 to TRBJ2-3; perhaps TRBD2 as D (5 bases). This CDR3 spans 12 amino acids. Germline V gives CDR1 SEHNR, CDR2 FQNEAQ (reference sequence). The CDR3 loop reads CAGLISGDTQYF. The CDR3, as DNA: TGTGCTGGACTTATATCCGGAGATACGCAGTATTTT.

The chain employs TRBV6-5 and TRBJ1-1; TRBD1 aligns across 8 bases. CDR1 MNHEY and CDR2 SVGAGI come from the germline V gene. J was trimmed by 2 bases and V by 7 bases; bases with no gene match: 6. The CDR3 totals 14 residues. CDR3 amino acids: CASTHRGTNTEAFF. Here the CDR3 DNA reads TGTGCCAGCACCCACAGGGGGACCAACACTGAAGCTTTCTTT.

The chain is built from TRBV10-2 and TRBJ1-2; 9 positions match TRBD1. Germline V gene lookup returns CDR1 WSHSY and CDR2 SAAADI. V lost 6 bases and J lost 6; bases outside the gene matches: 5. This CDR3 is 13 amino acids long. CDR3 residues: CASRRQGGNGYTF. The CDR3 DNA sequence: TGCGCCAGCAGGAGACAGGGGGGCAATGGCTACACCTTC.

This rearrangement joins TRBV9 to TRBJ2-3, with 10 bases lining up with TRBD2. V shed 1 base and J 8 bases; nucleotides not matched to a gene: 7. The CDR3 length is 15 residues. Germline loops: CDR1 SGDLS, CDR2 YYNGEE. CDR3: CASSVSSSGGGTQYF. The CDR3 coding sequence is TGTGCCAGCAGCGTAAGTTCTAGCGGGGGAGGTACGCAGTATTTT. The full variable domain, in which reference TRBV9 and TRBJ2-3 provide the parts outside the CDR3, is DSGVTQTPKHLITATGQRVTLRCSPRSGDLSVYWYQQSLDQGLQFLIQYYNGEERAKGNILERFSAQQFPDLHSELNLSSLELGDSALYFCASSVSSSGGGTQYFGPGTRLTVL.

This rearrangement joins TRBV29-1 to TRBJ2-2; a possible D gene is TRBD2 (5 bases). Trimming left V 0 bases short and J 7 bases short, with 15 bases between. CDR3 length equals 15 residues. Germline V gives CDR1 SQVTM, CDR2 ANQGSEA. Here the CDR3 reads CSVEDWWGRGGELFF. CDR3 coding DNA: TGCAGCGTTGAAGATTGGTGGGGTCGGGGCGGGGAGCTGTTTTTT.

This chain joins TRBV6-5 and TRBJ1-6; 8 bases are shared with TRBD1. Germline values: CDR1 MNHEY, CDR2 SVGAGI. CDR3 length equals 15 residues. The J segment lost 7 bases and the V segment lost 5 bases, leaving 7 bases of the junction unmatched. This CDR3 reads CASSPTGGGNSPLHF. CDR3 in DNA: TGTGCCAGCAGTCCAACAGGGGGTGGAAATTCACCCCTCCACTTT.

The V call is TRBV18, the J call TRBJ2-3; 10 bases agree with TRBD2. There are 16 residues in the CDR3. Germline V lookup: CDR1 KGHSH, CDR2 LQKENI. With V trimmed by 10 bases and J by 4 bases, 14 bases remained unmatched. CDR3 residues: CATHLHLAGGSDTQYF. The DNA for the CDR3 is TGTGCCACCCATTTACATTTAGCGGGAGGTTCAGATACGCAGTATTTT.

The V and J genes are TRBV19 and TRBJ1-6, with TRBD1 matching 11 bases. V lost 6 bases and J lost 4; bases outside the gene matches: 14. The CDR3 runs to 19 residues. The germline gives CDR1 LNHDA, CDR2 SQIVND (reference sequence). CDR3 in amino acids: CASRRAGTGGGYYNSPLHF. The CDR3 DNA reads TGTGCCAGTAGACGGGCCGGGACAGGGGGTGGCTATTATAATTCACCCCTCCACTTT.

The CDR3 DNA sequence: TGTGCCAGCAGCGTCACAGGGGGGTTTGACGCTGAAGCTTTCTTT. This sequence encodes CASSVTGGFDAEAFF. The chain couples TRBV11-2 to TRBJ1-1; the match to TRBD1 covers 8 bases. CDR1 and CDR2 (germline): SGHAT, FQNNGV. The junction had 11 bases not matched to a gene; V was cut back by 5 bases and J by 6 bases. CDR3 length: 15 amino acids. The entire variable domain, with the rest obtained from reference TRBV11-2 and TRBJ1-1, is as follows: EAGVAQSPRYKIIEKRQSVAFWCNPISGHATLYWYQQILGQGPKLLIQFQNNGVVDDSQLPKDRFSAERLKGVDSTLKIQPAKLEDSAVYLCASSVTGGFDAEAFFGQGTRLTVV.

The gene calls are TRBV19 and TRBJ2-3; 7 bases align to TRBD1. The length of the CDR3 is 14 residues. The V and J ends lost 5 bases and 0 bases, in that order; junction bases with no gene match: 2. The germline gives CDR1 LNHDA, CDR2 SQIVND (reference sequence). The CDR3 DNA sequence: TGTGCCAGTAGTTCGGGACAGAGCACAGATACGCAGTATTTT. It encodes CASSSGQSTDTQYF. Full variable domain (rest looked up from reference TRBV19 and TRBJ2-3): DGGITQSPKYLFRKEGQNVTLSCEQNLNHDAMYWYRQDPGQGLRLIYYSQIVNDFQKGDIAEGYSVSREKKESFPLTVTSAQKNPTAFYLCASSSGQSTDTQYFGPGTRLTVL.

This clone showed up just a few times. This chain connects TRBV19 to TRBJ1-3; TRBD1 is a possible D gene (5 bases). V shed 7 bases and J shed 0 bases, with 10 bases lying between them. Germline CDR1 is LNHDA and CDR2 is SQIVND (reference sequence). The CDR3 is 14 amino acids. The CDR3 coding sequence is TGTGCCAGTATCAACAGGATCTCTGGAAACACCATATATTTT. Protein product: CASINRISGNTIYF.

The J gene is TRBJ2-7, the V gene TRBV6-5; 7 bases fit TRBD1. V trimming: 6 bases; J trimming: 3 bases; junction bases outside the gene matches: 8. The CDR3 runs 14 residues. Germline CDR1 is MNHEY and CDR2 is SVGAGI. CDR3 nucleotides: TGTGCCAGCAGGGAGGACAGGAGAGGCTACGAGCAGTACGTC. Translation gives CASREDRRGYEQYV.

The CDR3 DNA follows: TGTGCCAGCAGTTCCAAGGACAGGGTAGAAGCTTTCTTT. It codes for CASSSKDRVEAFF. J is TRBJ1-1 and V is TRBV25-1; TRBD1 matches at 8 bases. V lost 5 bases to trimming and J lost 8 bases; unmatched junction nucleotides: 7. From germline, CDR1 is MGHDK and CDR2 SYGVNS. CDR3 length equals 13 residues.